These 30 T cell receptor beta chains were sequenced from one sample in a study of T cells after yellow fever vaccination. TCRdb re-analysed the 5' RACE reads in MiXCR, keeping a single row per CDR3 protein. The sample lists about 350,000 distinct CDR3 sequences, 9.5% to 15% occurring once. Specimen: CD4+ T cells sorted from PBMCs, collected 15 days after the yellow fever booster vaccination. The source is a man between 18 and 29 years old who received the YFV17D yellow fever vaccine.

The CDR3 DNA reads as TGTGCCAGCAGCTTAGTGGGCGGAGTGAACACTGAAGCTTTCTTT. Its translation is CASSLVGGVNTEAFF. The chain has TRBV7-2 and TRBJ1-1; D remains ambiguous. V shed 1 base and J shed 0 bases, with 9 bases lying between them. Germline V gives CDR1 SGHTA, CDR2 FQGNSA. The CDR3 has 15 residues.

This clonotype appeared many times. CDR3 coding DNA: TGTGCCAGCAGCTTTGGGGGGGAGCAGTTCTTC. This gives the protein CASSFGGEQFF. V usage is TRBV7-9 and J usage is TRBJ2-1; D perhaps matches TRBD2 (6 bases). Germline loops: CDR1 SEHNR, CDR2 FQNEAQ (reference sequence). The CDR3 spans 11 residues. The ends were cut back, 3 bases at V and 10 bases at J, with 7 bases in the middle. The full variable domain, with the rest looked up from reference TRBV7-9 and TRBJ2-1, is DTGVSQNPRHKITKRGQNVTFRCDPISEHNRLYWYRQTLGQGPEFLTYFQNEAQLEKSRLLSDRFSAERPKGSFSTLEIQRTEQGDSAMYLCASSFGGEQFFGPGTRLTVL.

This clonotype came up many times. The V gene is TRBV5-4, the J gene TRBJ2-7, with TRBD2 identical over 10 bases. Trimming at V came to 3 bases and at J to 3 bases, leaving 3 bases not matched to a gene. Germline V gene data show CDR1 as SGHNT and CDR2 as YYREEE (reference sequence). This CDR3 comprises 14 residues. The chain's CDR3 is CASSSLAGNYEQYF. CDR3 sequence (DNA): TGTGCCAGCAGCTCACTAGCGGGGAACTACGAGCAGTACTTC.

The CDR3 DNA reads as TGTGCCAGCAGTGGCGACAGGGAATATCAGCCCCAGCATTTT. Protein: CASSGDREYQPQHF. The V call is TRBV6-6, the J call TRBJ1-5; 7 bases map to TRBD1. This CDR3 contains 14 residues. J lost 5 bases, V lost 5 bases, and 6 bases had no gene match. CDR1 and CDR2 from the germline V gene are MNHNY and SVGAGI (reference sequence).

This clonotype was detected ten times or more. The chain recombines TRBV20-1 with TRBJ1-2; the match to TRBD1 covers 8 bases. This CDR3 is 13 amino acids long. CDR1 is DFQATT, CDR2 SNEGSKA, per germline (reference sequence). The V gene end was trimmed by 6 bases and the J gene end by 0 bases; junction bases not matched to a gene: 3. The CDR3 region has the DNA TGCAGTGCGATGGACAGGGCTAACTATGGCTACACCTTC. Amino acids: CSAMDRANYGYTF.

The genes are TRBV20-1 and TRBJ2-2, with 8 positions matching TRBD2. CDR3 length: 15 amino acids. Germline assignment: CDR1 DFQATT and CDR2 SNEGSKA (reference sequence). V shed 3 bases and J 0 bases; nucleotides not matched to a gene: 3. The CDR3: CSASRGGTNTGELFF. The CDR3 DNA reads TGCAGTGCTAGTCGGGGGGGGACGAACACCGGGGAGCTGTTTTTT.

This chain uses TRBV5-1 with TRBJ2-7; the D gene is possibly TRBD1 (6 bases). Germline V CDR1 and CDR2: SGHRS, YFSETQ. This CDR3 spans 15 amino acids. Trimming pared 1 base from V and 5 bases from J, leaving 16 bases between. The CDR3 DNA reads as TGCGCCAGCAGCTTGTACAGGGCGTTCTCGAACGAGCAGTACTTC. As protein: CASSLYRAFSNEQYF.

The chain recombines TRBV5-1 with TRBJ2-5; the match to TRBD1 covers 7 bases. The CDR3 contains 15 residues. From germline, CDR1 is SGHRS and CDR2 YFSETQ. V lost 3 bases, J lost 5 bases, and 10 bases stayed unmatched. DNA of the CDR3: TGCGCCAGCAGCTGGTCCGGGACAGAATGGGAGACCCAGTACTTC. Its translation: CASSWSGTEWETQYF.

This clonotype was counted many times. J is TRBJ2-1 and V is TRBV12-3 or TRBV12-4, with D perhaps being TRBD1 or TRBD2 (5 bases each). V was cut by 4 bases and J by 8 bases, with 18 bases left in between. CDR3 length: 15 residues. The CDR3 loop reads CASSSDPGTFDEQFF. DNA of the CDR3: TGTGCCAGCAGTTCCGACCCCGGGACGTTCGATGAGCAGTTCTTC.

V gene TRBV5-1 combines with J gene TRBJ2-5; tentatively, D is TRBD2 (6 bases). CDR3 length equals 13 residues. Germline V gives CDR1 SGHRS, CDR2 YFSETQ. V gave up 4 bases and J gave up 3 bases, with 10 bases separating them. DNA of the CDR3: TGCGCCAGCAGCCCGGGGGAGAAAGAGACCCAGTACTTC. Its translation: CASSPGEKETQYF.

This clonotype was detected only a few times. The V gene is TRBV27, the J gene TRBJ2-5, with 7 bases fitting TRBD1. Trimming cost V 0 bases and J 6 bases; bases outside gene matches: 1. The CDR3 has 13 amino acids. Germline V lookup: CDR1 MNHEY, CDR2 SMNVEV (reference sequence). The CDR3 spells CASSLSDRQTQYF. The CDR3 region has the DNA TGTGCCAGCAGTTTATCGGACAGGCAGACCCAGTACTTC.

This clonotype was seen many times. V gene TRBV7-3 combines with J gene TRBJ2-1; TRBD1 aligns across 7 bases. In germline, CDR1 is SGHTA, CDR2 FQGTGA. Trimming removed 5 bases from V and 7 bases from J; junction bases left unmatched: 11. The CDR3 sequence is 15 residues long. The CDR3 sequence is CASSPGTAELNEQFF. Written as DNA, the CDR3 is TGTGCCAGCAGCCCTGGGACAGCTGAGTTGAATGAGCAGTTCTTC.

The rearrangement uses TRBV5-1 and TRBJ2-1; the D is unclear. Germline loops: CDR1 SGHRS, CDR2 YFSETQ. The CDR3 runs 15 residues. The ends were cut back, 0 bases at V and 1 base at J, with 8 bases in the middle. CDR3 coding DNA: TGCGCCAGCAGCTTGGAAGGCGAATCCTACAATGAGCAGTTCTTC. Translating it yields CASSLEGESYNEQFF.

V usage is TRBV3-1 and J usage is TRBJ2-5; 7 bases are shared with TRBD2. Germline assignment: CDR1 LGHDT and CDR2 YNNKEL (reference sequence). Unmatched junction bases numbered 15, after V lost 0 bases and J lost 5 bases. The CDR3 covers 18 residues. CDR3 in DNA: TGTGCCAGCAGCCAAGATTGGCGCGGGACTACTCTTCGGGAGACCCAGTACTTC. Encoded protein: CASSQDWRGTTLRETQYF.

The rearrangement uses TRBV2 and TRBJ1-1, with 8 bases that match TRBD1. Trimming removed 6 bases from V and 7 bases from J; junction bases left unmatched: 7. The germline V gene encodes CDR1 SNHLY and CDR2 FYNNEI. The CDR3 sequence is 13 residues long. CDR3 coding DNA: TGTGCCAGCAGCTATAGGACAGGGATTGAAGCTTTCTTT. It translates to CASSYRTGIEAFF.

In this sample, this clonotype turned up a few times. V usage is TRBV12-3 or TRBV12-4 and J usage is TRBJ2-7; 10 bases match TRBD1. V lost 6 bases, J lost 1 base, and 6 bases stayed unmatched. The CDR3 contains 15 residues. The CDR3 DNA follows: TGTGCCAGCAGCCCCGGGACAGGGGTTTCCTACGAGCAGTACGTC. Protein sequence: CASSPGTGVSYEQYV.

This clonotype came up a few times. The genes are TRBV5-1 and TRBJ2-2; 8 nucleotides agree with TRBD2. The junction had 9 bases not matched to a gene; V was cut back by 4 bases and J by 7 bases. The CDR3 runs to 15 residues. Germline V gene data show CDR1 as SGHRS and CDR2 as YFSETQ. The CDR3, as DNA: TGCGCCAGCAGCCGGCTGGGACTAGTTAGCGGGGAGCTGTTTTTT. Protein: CASSRLGLVSGELFF.

The rearrangement links TRBV12-3 or TRBV12-4 to TRBJ1-3; D uncertain. V was cut by 8 bases and J by 0 bases, with 8 bases left in between. CDR3 length equals 13 residues. DNA for the CDR3: TGTGCCAGCGAGAGCTACTCTGGAAACACCATATATTTT. As protein: CASESYSGNTIYF.

This clonotype was seen more than once but under ten times. This chain uses TRBV18 with TRBJ1-6, with unresolved D. Germline V lookup: CDR1 KGHSH, CDR2 LQKENI. This CDR3 spans 16 amino acids. Trimming cost V 1 base and J 0 bases, with 7 bases left between them. This chain's CDR3 is CASSPREGSYNSPLHF. The CDR3 region has the DNA TGTGCCAGCTCACCACGGGAGGGCTCCTATAATTCACCCCTCCACTTT.

This clonotype was seen more than once but under ten times. CDR3 residues: CASSGSGSGANVLTF. The CDR3 DNA reads TGTGCCAGCAGTGGTAGCGGGTCCGGGGCCAACGTCCTGACTTTC. The J gene is TRBJ2-6, the V gene TRBV9; TRBD2 agrees at 7 bases. This CDR3 contains 15 residues. The V gene's germline CDR1 is SGDLS and CDR2 YYNGEE. Trimming removed 5 bases from V and 4 bases from J; junction bases left unmatched: 6.

In this sample, this clonotype turned up many times. The chain links TRBV3-1 to TRBJ1-5, with 8 bases identical to TRBD1. Trimming at V came to 4 bases and at J to 6 bases, leaving 8 bases not matched to a gene. The germline V gene encodes CDR1 LGHDT and CDR2 YNNKEL (reference sequence). The CDR3 sequence is 15 residues long. The CDR3 DNA is TGTGCCAGCAGCCCAGGACAGGGTCATCGTCAGCCCCAGCATTTT. As protein: CASSPGQGHRQPQHF.

This clonotype appeared a few times. This sequence joins TRBV5-1 and TRBJ1-1; the match to TRBD1 covers 7 bases. V lost 4 bases and J lost 5; bases outside the gene matches: 8. The germline CDR1 and CDR2 sequences are SGHRS and YFSETQ. The CDR3 contains 14 residues. CDR3 sequence (DNA): TGCGCCAGCAGCGCAGGGGGAGAGAGGACTGAAGCTTTCTTT. Protein sequence: CASSAGGERTEAFF.

This clonotype came up a few times. The genes are TRBV5-8 and TRBJ1-2; perhaps TRBD1 as D (6 bases). V lost 2 bases and J lost 5, with 13 bases in between. Per germline, CDR1 SGHTS and CDR2 YDEGEE. The CDR3 extends over 14 amino acids. Here the CDR3 reads CASSLKQGGYGYTF. The DNA of the CDR3 is TGTGCCAGCAGCTTAAAACAGGGAGGATATGGCTACACCTTC.

This chain links TRBV15 with TRBJ2-5, with 8 bases fitting TRBD2. Trimming removed 4 bases from V and 2 bases from J; junction bases left unmatched: 3. This CDR3 is 14 amino acids long. Per germline, CDR1 LNHNV and CDR2 YYDKDF (reference sequence). The CDR3 sequence: CATSTPGGQETQYF. Written as DNA, the CDR3 is TGTGCCACCAGCACCCCGGGGGGGCAAGAGACCCAGTACTTC. Supplemented by reference TRBV15 and TRBJ2-5, the full variable domain reads DAMVIQNPRYQVTQFGKPVTLSCSQTLNHNVMYWYQQKSSQAPKLLFHYYDKDFNNEADTPDNFQSRRPNTSFCFLDIRSPGLGDTAMYLCATSTPGGQETQYFGPGTRLLVL.

This clonotype was observed a few times. The chain employs TRBV20-1 and TRBJ2-7; D not resolved. Per the germline V gene, CDR1 is DFQATT and CDR2 is SNEGSKA (reference sequence). V was shortened by 3 bases and J by 0 bases, with 9 bases between the two germline ends. This CDR3 comprises 13 residues. CDR3 DNA: TGCAGTGCTAGGTCGGTCGGCTCCTACGAGCAGTACTTC. This sequence encodes CSARSVGSYEQYF.

This clonotype was counted at least ten times. J is TRBJ1-6 and V is TRBV12-3 or TRBV12-4, with unresolved D. There are 12 residues in the CDR3. Trimming cost V 5 bases and J 6 bases, with 5 bases left between them. CDR3 amino acids: CASSTSNSPLHF. CDR3 nucleotides: TGTGCCAGCAGTACCAGTAATTCACCCCTCCACTTT.

The rearrangement joins TRBV20-1 to TRBJ1-5; 9 bases are a match to TRBD1. The CDR3 length is 15 residues. Germline loops: CDR1 DFQATT, CDR2 SNEGSKA (reference sequence). The junction had 8 bases not matched to a gene; V was cut back by 6 bases and J by 2 bases. The CDR3 protein is CSAPGTGSRNQPQHF. In DNA form, the CDR3 reads TGCAGTGCCCCCGGGACAGGGAGTCGCAATCAGCCCCAGCATTTT.

The chain links TRBV7-2 to TRBJ2-3; the match to TRBD2 covers 9 bases. Germline CDR1 and CDR2: SGHTA and FQGNSA. Trimming cost V 1 base and J 4 bases; bases outside gene matches: 9. The CDR3 has 17 residues. CDR3 nucleotides: TGTGCCAGCAGCTTAGGAGGGCGGGGGGGCCCCCCAGATACGCAGTATTTT. Residues: CASSLGGRGGPPDTQYF.

The V gene is TRBV6-1, the J gene TRBJ2-7, with TRBD1 as a possible D gene (5 bases). V was clipped by 6 bases and J by 5 bases, with 17 bases between them. The CDR3 extends over 14 amino acids. Germline V gene data show CDR1 as MNHNS and CDR2 as SASEGT. In nucleotides, the CDR3 is TGTGCCAGCAGCCTCCCCCAGGGCAGGAACGAGCAGTACGTC. Residues: CASSLPQGRNEQYV.

This clonotype occurred a few times. This chain uses TRBV5-4 with TRBJ1-1, with 7 bases that match TRBD1. The CDR3 spans 15 residues. CDR1 and CDR2 (germline): SGHNT, YYREEE (reference sequence). The J segment lost 1 base and the V segment lost 2 bases, leaving 5 bases of the junction unmatched. The CDR3 nucleotides are TGTGCCAGCAGCTTACAGGGGCAACGGAACACTGAAGCTTTCTTT. Protein sequence: CASSLQGQRNTEAFF.